Presented here are 9 T cell receptor beta chains from one specimen sequenced in a study of T cell repertoires in cytomegalovirus infection. TCRdb independently ran MiXCR on the reads; one entry per CDR3 protein. Altogether about 920,000 distinct CDR3 sequences are present, roughly 30% being singletons, with the ten largest covering about an eighth. These receptors have no identified antigens. Sequenced material: cultured CD8+ T cells from PBMCs, taken from culture after CMV antigen stimulation. These receptor sequences come from a human donor in good health (CMV status not recorded). Some clones in this sample may be carry-over from other donors' samples.

The CDR3 sequence is CASSLFPGTGELFF. As DNA, the CDR3 is TGTGCCAGCAGTTTGTTCCCGGGCACCGGGGAGCTGTTTTTT. V and J are TRBV28 and TRBJ2-2; unclear D gene. V lost 3 bases to trimming and J lost 4 bases, with 9 bases between them. Germline CDR1 MDHEN, CDR2 SYDVKM. This CDR3 has 14 amino acids.

The CDR3 region has the DNA TGTGCCAGCAGCCAAGCAGGGGCGAGCTACGAGCAGTACTTC. Its translation is CASSQAGASYEQYF. The gene calls are TRBV3-1 and TRBJ2-7; D might be TRBD1 (6 bases). Trimming cost V 1 base and J 3 bases, with 10 bases left between them. This CDR3 region has 14 residues. The germline gives CDR1 LGHDT, CDR2 YNNKEL (reference sequence).

The J gene is TRBJ2-3, the V gene TRBV9; D is uncertain. V was pared by 0 bases and J by 4 bases, with 9 bases between. The CDR3 covers 14 residues. The V gene's germline CDR1 is SGDLS and CDR2 YYNGEE. The CDR3 loop reads CASSVADTPDTQYF. The CDR3 region has the DNA TGTGCCAGCAGCGTAGCTGACACCCCAGATACGCAGTATTTT.

In this sample, this clonotype turned up a few times. This chain uses TRBV7-3 with TRBJ2-1; TRBD2 is a possible D gene (6 bases). Germline assignment: CDR1 SGHTA and CDR2 FQGTGA. The CDR3 is 15 residues long. Trimming left V 2 bases short and J 1 base short, with 9 bases between. CDR3 nucleotides: TGTGCCAGCAGCTTAGAGGGGAGGTCCTACAATGAGCAGTTCTTC. Its protein is CASSLEGRSYNEQFF. Using reference TRBV7-3 and TRBJ2-1 for the parts outside the CDR3, the full variable domain is GAGVSQTPSNKVTEKGKYVELRCDPISGHTALYWYRQSLGQGPEFLIYFQGTGAADDSGLPNDRFFAVRPEGSVSTLKIQRTERGDSAVYLCASSLEGRSYNEQFFGPGTRLTVL.

V and J are TRBV2 and TRBJ2-5; the match to TRBD1 covers 7 bases. Germline CDR1 and CDR2: SNHLY and FYNNEI. The CDR3 runs 12 residues. Trimming removed 11 bases from V and 4 bases from J; junction bases left unmatched: 7. The CDR3 DNA follows: TGTGCCTCGAAGACAGGGCGAGAGACCCAGTACTTC. Translation: CASKTGRETQYF.

This sequence joins TRBV20-1 and TRBJ2-7; 11 positions agree with TRBD2. The length of the CDR3 is 18 residues. The V gene end was trimmed by 0 bases and the J gene end by 0 bases; junction bases not matched to a gene: 10. CDR1 and CDR2 (germline): DFQATT, SNEGSKA (reference sequence). The CDR3 nucleotides read TGCAGTGCTAGAGACCCTAGCGGGGGGCCGATGAGCTCCTACGAGCAGTACTTC. Amino acids: CSARDPSGGPMSSYEQYF.

The V and J genes are TRBV19 and TRBJ2-2; TRBD2 might be the D (5 bases). Germline CDR1 and CDR2: LNHDA and SQIVND (reference sequence). Trimming removed 1 base at V and 4 bases at J, with 10 bases between. The CDR3 runs to 15 residues. DNA of the CDR3: TGTGCCAGTAGTATAGTCCCGGGAACCACCGGGGAGCTGTTTTTT. The encoded protein is CASSIVPGTTGELFF.

The CDR3 sequence is CASITGQGASKTQYF. For the CDR3, the DNA is TGTGCCAGCATAACCGGACAGGGGGCCTCGAAGACCCAGTACTTC. The rearrangement links TRBV2 to TRBJ2-5; 11 nucleotides align to TRBD1. The J segment lost 6 bases and the V segment lost 7 bases, leaving 10 bases of the junction unmatched. This CDR3 is 15 amino acids long. Germline V gene data show CDR1 as SNHLY and CDR2 as FYNNEI.

The V gene is TRBV5-4, the J gene TRBJ2-7, with D perhaps matching TRBD2 (6 bases). With 5 bases removed from V and 4 bases from J, the gap between germline ends came to 16 bases. Germline CDR1 is SGHNT and CDR2 is YYREEE (reference sequence). The CDR3 contains 14 residues. The CDR3 DNA follows: TGTGCCAGCAGGCCCGAGGAGGGCGGTTACGAGCAGTACTTC. Its translation: CASRPEEGGYEQYF.